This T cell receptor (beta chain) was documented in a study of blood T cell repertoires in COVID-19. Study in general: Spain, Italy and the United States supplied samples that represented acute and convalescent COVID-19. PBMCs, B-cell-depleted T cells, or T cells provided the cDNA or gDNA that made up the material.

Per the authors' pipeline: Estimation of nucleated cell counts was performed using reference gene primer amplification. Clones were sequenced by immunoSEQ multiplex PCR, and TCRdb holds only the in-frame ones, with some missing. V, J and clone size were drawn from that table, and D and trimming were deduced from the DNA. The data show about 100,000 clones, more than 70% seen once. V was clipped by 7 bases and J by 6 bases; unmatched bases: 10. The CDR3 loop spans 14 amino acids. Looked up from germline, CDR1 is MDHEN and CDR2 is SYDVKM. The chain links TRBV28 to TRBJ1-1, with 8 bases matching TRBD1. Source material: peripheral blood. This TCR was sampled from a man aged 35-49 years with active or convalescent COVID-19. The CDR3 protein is CASTERQGISEAFF. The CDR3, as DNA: TGTGCCAGCACCGAAAGACAGGGGATTTCTGAAGCTTTCTTT.